These 19 T cell receptor beta chains originate from one sample sequenced in a study of cytomegalovirus exposure and HLA in healthy donors. PCR involved 60 Vbeta and 13 Jbeta primers. TCRdb keeps only in-frame clones here, not all; method: immunoSEQ multiplex PCR. The sample has around 94,000 clones; 70% to 85% are singletons. The sample consisted of PBMCs. These receptors all stem from a man younger than 35 in good health and CMV-seronegative.

The genes are TRBV4-1 and TRBJ2-5, with TRBD2 identical over 10 bases. J lost 5 bases, V lost 3 bases, and 9 bases had no gene match. The V gene's germline CDR1 is MGHRA and CDR2 YSYEKL. The CDR3 is made up of 16 amino acids. For the CDR3, the DNA is TGCGCCAGCAGCCAGTCTAGCGGGAGCTTGAGGGAGACCCAGTACTTC. As protein: CASSQSSGSLRETQYF.

V is TRBV9 and J is TRBJ1-1, with 7 positions matching TRBD1. Germline V gene sequence: CDR1 SGDLS, CDR2 YYNGEE. The CDR3 is made up of 13 amino acids. J was trimmed by 7 bases and V by 0 bases; bases with no gene match: 3. CDR3 in DNA: TGTGCCAGCAGCGTAGAGGGGACAGTTGAAGCTTTCTTT. It translates to CASSVEGTVEAFF.

With respect to this clone: Additional DNA sequences in this sample encode the identical CDR3. The chain carries TRBV25-1 and TRBJ1-5, with 10 bases matching TRBD1. Trimming at V came to 4 bases and at J to 4 bases, leaving 7 bases not matched to a gene. The CDR3 sequence is 16 residues long. The germline CDR1 and CDR2 sequences are MGHDK and SYGVNS. The CDR3 here is CASSARDRGGNQPQHF. The CDR3 DNA follows: TGTGCCAGCAGTGCCCGGGACAGGGGTGGGAATCAGCCCCAGCATTTT.

CDR3 residues: CASSFGQGPLVGYTF. The CDR3 nucleotides are TGTGCCAGCAGCTTTGGACAGGGTCCCCTCGTTGGCTACACCTTC. The rearrangement uses TRBV5-5 and TRBJ1-2; 8 nucleotides align to TRBD1. The germline V gene encodes CDR1 SGHKS and CDR2 YYEKEE (reference sequence). This CDR3 region has 15 residues. The V gene end was trimmed by 2 bases and the J gene end by 7 bases; junction bases not matched to a gene: 10. The full variable domain, rest sourced from reference TRBV5-5 and TRBJ1-2, is DAGVTQSPTHLIKTRGQQVTLRCSPISGHKSVSWYQQVLGQGPQFIFQYYEKEERGRGNFPDRFSARQFPNYSSELNVNALLLGDSALYLCASSFGQGPLVGYTFGSGTRLTVV.

This rearrangement joins TRBV5-4 to TRBJ2-7; the match to TRBD1 covers 7 bases. J lost 2 bases, V lost 4 bases, and 3 bases had no gene match. Germline V gene lookup returns CDR1 SGHNT and CDR2 YYREEE (reference sequence). This CDR3 spans 13 amino acids. CDR3 nucleotide sequence: TGTGCCAGCAGCCGGGGACAGACCTACGAGCAGTACTTC. This gives the protein CASSRGQTYEQYF.

This clone has just one count. The chain is built from TRBV29-1 and TRBJ2-1, with 12 bases aligning to TRBD1. Germline V gene data show CDR1 as SQVTM and CDR2 as ANQGSEA. J lost 0 bases, V lost 1 base, and 10 bases had no gene match. The CDR3 sequence is 19 residues long. CDR3 nucleotides: TGCAGCGTTGAAGCCGGGACAGGGGGCCGAAAAAGCTCCTACAATGAGCAGTTCTTC. This translates into CSVEAGTGGRKSSYNEQFF.

The gene calls are TRBV14 and TRBJ2-1; 7 positions match TRBD2. V shed 2 bases and J 7 bases; nucleotides not matched to a gene: 11. CDR3 length: 16 residues. The germline V gene has CDR1 SGHDN and CDR2 FVKESK. The CDR3 reads CASSQLSSGPRNEQFF. The CDR3 DNA reads TGTGCCAGCAGCCAACTATCTAGCGGCCCCAGGAATGAGCAGTTCTTC.

This chain joins TRBV27 and TRBJ2-7, with 9 bases fitting TRBD1. The CDR3 is 14 amino acids. From germline, CDR1 is MNHEY and CDR2 SMNVEV (reference sequence). With V trimmed by 4 bases and J by 2 bases, 3 bases remained unmatched. In DNA form, the CDR3 reads TGTGCCAGCAGTTGGGGGACAGGGCCCTACGAGCAGTACTTC. Amino acids: CASSWGTGPYEQYF.

The chain joins TRBV7-9 to TRBJ2-3; no clear D. Germline V gene lookup returns CDR1 SEHNR and CDR2 FQNEAQ (reference sequence). Trimming left V 1 base short and J 2 bases short, with 7 bases between. The CDR3 sequence is 14 residues long. The CDR3 loop reads CASSLGGLTDTQYF. The CDR3 region has the DNA TGTGCCAGCAGCTTAGGTGGGCTCACAGATACGCAGTATTTT.

V is TRBV7-6 and J is TRBJ2-1; 10 bases are a match to TRBD2. Germline CDR1 SGHVS, CDR2 FNYEAQ. Trimming at V came to 0 bases and at J to 1 base, leaving 3 bases not matched to a gene. This CDR3 comprises 17 residues. The CDR3 DNA reads TGTGCCAGCAGCTTAGCGCTAGCGGGAGTTTCCTACAATGAGCAGTTCTTC. This gives the protein CASSLALAGVSYNEQFF.

The chain joins TRBV7-9 to TRBJ2-7; D gene uncertain. With 1 base removed from V and 9 bases from J, the gap between germline ends came to 4 bases. Per germline, CDR1 SEHNR and CDR2 FQNEAQ (reference sequence). The CDR3 consists of 10 residues. CDR3 coding DNA: TGTGCCAGCAGCTTAGGGGCGCAGTACTTC. Its protein product is CASSLGAQYF.

The V call is TRBV6-1, the J call TRBJ1-5, with a tentative D call TRBD1 (6 bases). Trimming removed 5 bases at V and 2 bases at J, with 10 bases between. Germline V CDR1 and CDR2: MNHNS, SASEGT. This CDR3 contains 14 residues. The CDR3 region has the DNA TGTGCCAGCAGTCTTCACAGGGGCAATCAGCCCCAGCATTTT. Translating it yields CASSLHRGNQPQHF.

The chain has TRBV2 and TRBJ2-3, with 12 nucleotides matching TRBD2. V lost 7 bases, J lost 5 bases, and 4 bases stayed unmatched. The length of the CDR3 is 14 residues. Germline V gene data show CDR1 as SNHLY and CDR2 as FYNNEI. The DNA of the CDR3 is TGTGCCAGCAAACGACTAGCGGGAGTAGATACGCAGTATTTT. It yields the protein CASKRLAGVDTQYF.

This clone was detected only a few times. J is TRBJ2-7 and V is TRBV27; 10 bases fit TRBD2. CDR1 and CDR2 from the germline V gene are MNHEY and SMNVEV (reference sequence). CDR3 length: 13 residues. Trimming took 10 bases from V and 3 from J; bases not matched to a gene: 6. CDR3 amino acids: CATRASGSYEQYF. In DNA, the CDR3 is TGTGCCACCAGGGCTAGCGGGAGCTACGAGCAGTACTTC.

The V call is TRBV19, the J call TRBJ2-2; maybe TRBD1 (7 bases). Trimming took 7 bases from V and 5 from J, leaving 17 bases between them. CDR1 is LNHDA, CDR2 SQIVND, per germline (reference sequence). CDR3 length: 15 amino acids. The CDR3 is CASKGAGHSTGELFF. DNA of the CDR3: TGTGCCAGTAAGGGGGCGGGGCACTCGACCGGGGAGCTGTTTTTT.

This clone was recorded only once. This chain joins TRBV5-4 and TRBJ2-2, with D perhaps matching TRBD1 (6 bases). Germline CDR1 reads SGHNT; CDR2 reads YYREEE (reference sequence). Deletions cut 8 bases from V and 0 bases from J, with 11 bases between. The CDR3 is 14 residues long. CDR3 in DNA: TGTGCCAGTCATGGGGGCGCGAACACCGGGGAGCTGTTTTTT. This translates into CASHGGANTGELFF.

This clone has just a few counts. This sequence joins TRBV29-1 and TRBJ1-1; no clear D gene. The length of the CDR3 is 14 residues. Germline V lookup: CDR1 SQVTM, CDR2 ANQGSEA. V was pared by 3 bases and J by 6 bases, with 17 bases between. The CDR3 reads CSVDSGNSIAEAFF. CDR3 nucleotides: TGCAGCGTTGATTCGGGAAACAGTATCGCTGAAGCTTTCTTT.

This clone occurred once. The CDR3 region is CASSSEPYEQYF. The CDR3 region has the DNA TGTGCCAGCAGCTCGGAGCCCTACGAGCAGTACTTC. The genes are TRBV9 and TRBJ2-7; D remains unclear. Germline CDR1 and CDR2: SGDLS and YYNGEE. The germline V and J ends were trimmed by 4 bases and 2 bases, with 7 bases remaining between them. The CDR3 runs 12 residues. Full variable domain (rest looked up from reference TRBV9 and TRBJ2-7): DSGVTQTPKHLITATGQRVTLRCSPRSGDLSVYWYQQSLDQGLQFLIQYYNGEERAKGNILERFSAQQFPDLHSELNLSSLELGDSALYFCASSSEPYEQYFGPGTRLTVT.

The CDR3: CASSSPTGLSTEAFF. DNA of the CDR3: TGTGCCAGCAGCTCCCCGACAGGGCTTTCGACTGAAGCTTTCTTT. This chain uses TRBV7-9 with TRBJ1-1, with 7 bases matching TRBD1. After removal of 4 bases from V and 5 bases from J, the junction contained 10 bases not matched to a gene. Germline V gene sequence: CDR1 SEHNR, CDR2 FQNEAQ (reference sequence). The CDR3 runs to 15 residues.